What follows describes a single TCR beta chain. Antigen: not known. As handled by the study authors: Out-of-frame sequences were removed, leaving roughly 2.1 million distinct TCRbeta sequences. Using immunoSEQ multiplex PCR, the repertoire was profiled, and TCRdb retains in-frame clones only, with some absent. V and J calls and clone size come straight from that table; D and trimming were deduced from the DNA. The sample shows approximately 44,000 clones, 70% to 80% of them seen only once. Single viable CD3+CD4+CD8-CD45RO+ cells were sorted as the memory CD4+ T cells. Positive selection with CD4 microbeads enriched total CD4+ T cells. This sample was taken from a study of memory CD4+ T cells and cytomegalovirus serostatus. Study-wide context: This sample comes from healthy Belgian adults, fewer than ten CMV seropositive, under 25 seronegative.

The CDR3 runs 14 residues. The V gene end was trimmed by 11 bases and the J gene end by 1 base; junction bases not matched to a gene: 7. The germline gives CDR1 SSHAT, CDR2 FNYEAQ (reference sequence). Study observations and caveats: About two fifths of the roughly 160 known CMV-associated TCRbeta sequences appeared in CD4+ memory.

This sequence joins TRBV7-7 and TRBJ2-5, with TRBD2 matching over 10 bases. The specimen sequenced was memory CD4+ T cells from blood. This clonotype was sampled from an adult in good health and CMV-seronegative. DNA of the CDR3: TGTGCCCGCCTAGCGGGAGCCCCCCAAGAGACCCAGTACTTC. Translation: CARLAGAPQETQYF.